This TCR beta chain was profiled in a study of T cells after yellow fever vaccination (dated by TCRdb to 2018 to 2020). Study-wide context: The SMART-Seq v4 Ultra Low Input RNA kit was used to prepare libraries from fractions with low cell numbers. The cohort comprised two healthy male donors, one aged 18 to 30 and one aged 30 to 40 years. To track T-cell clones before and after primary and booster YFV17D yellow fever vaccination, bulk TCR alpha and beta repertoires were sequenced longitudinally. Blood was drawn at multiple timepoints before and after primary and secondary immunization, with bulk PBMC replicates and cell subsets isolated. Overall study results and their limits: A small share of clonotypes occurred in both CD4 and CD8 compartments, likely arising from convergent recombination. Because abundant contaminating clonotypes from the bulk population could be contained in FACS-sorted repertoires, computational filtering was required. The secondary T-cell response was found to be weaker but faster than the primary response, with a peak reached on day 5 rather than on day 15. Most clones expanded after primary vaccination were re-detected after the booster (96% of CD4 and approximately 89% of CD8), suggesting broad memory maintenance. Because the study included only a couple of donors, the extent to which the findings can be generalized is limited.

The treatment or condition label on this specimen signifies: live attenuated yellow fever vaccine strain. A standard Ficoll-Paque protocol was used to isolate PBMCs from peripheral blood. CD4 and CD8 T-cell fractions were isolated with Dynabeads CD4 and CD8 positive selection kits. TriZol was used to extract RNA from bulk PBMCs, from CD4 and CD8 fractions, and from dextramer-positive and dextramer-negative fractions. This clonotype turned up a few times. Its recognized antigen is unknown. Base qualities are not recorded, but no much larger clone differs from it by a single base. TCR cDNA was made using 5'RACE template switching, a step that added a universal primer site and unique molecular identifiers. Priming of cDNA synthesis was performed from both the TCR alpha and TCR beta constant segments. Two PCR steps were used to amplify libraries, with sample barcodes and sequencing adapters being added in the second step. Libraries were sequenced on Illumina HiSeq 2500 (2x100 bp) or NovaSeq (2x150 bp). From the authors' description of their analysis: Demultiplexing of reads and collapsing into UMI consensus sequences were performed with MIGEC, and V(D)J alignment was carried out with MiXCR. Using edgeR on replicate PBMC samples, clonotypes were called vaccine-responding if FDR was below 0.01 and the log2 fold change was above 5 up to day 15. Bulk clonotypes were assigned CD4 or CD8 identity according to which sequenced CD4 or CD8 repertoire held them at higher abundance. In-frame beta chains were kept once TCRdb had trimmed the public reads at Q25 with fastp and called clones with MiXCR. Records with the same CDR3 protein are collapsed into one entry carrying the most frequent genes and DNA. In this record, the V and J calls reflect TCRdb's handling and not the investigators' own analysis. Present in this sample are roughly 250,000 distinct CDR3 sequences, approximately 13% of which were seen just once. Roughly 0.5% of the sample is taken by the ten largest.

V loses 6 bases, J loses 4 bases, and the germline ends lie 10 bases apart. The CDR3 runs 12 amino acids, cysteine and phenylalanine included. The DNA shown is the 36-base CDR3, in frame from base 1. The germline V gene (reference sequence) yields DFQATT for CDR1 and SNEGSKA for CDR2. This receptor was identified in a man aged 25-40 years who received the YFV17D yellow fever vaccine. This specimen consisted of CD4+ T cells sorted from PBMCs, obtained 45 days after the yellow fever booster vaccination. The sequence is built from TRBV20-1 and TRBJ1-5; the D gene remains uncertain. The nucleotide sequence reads TGCAGTGCCGGCGCTGTTAATCAGCCCCAGCATTTT. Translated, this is CSAGAVNQPQHF.